This T cell receptor beta chain was captured by sequencing in a study of T cell changes during pregnancy in multiple sclerosis. Profiling relied on immunoSEQ multiplex PCR, and the TCRdb table lists in-frame clones only, not all of them. The sample has roughly 48,000 clones, roughly 94% seen once. With 1 base clipped from V and 8 bases from J, the junction kept 4 bases outside the gene matches. CDR3 size: 13 residues. From germline, CDR1 is SQVTM and CDR2 ANQGSEA. The sequence came from a female donor with multiple sclerosis, enrolled in a pregnancy study. This chain connects TRBV29-1 to TRBJ2-3; 9 bases are shared with TRBD1. Specimen: CD8+ T cells from peripheral blood mononuclear cells, collected in the first trimester of pregnancy. The CDR3 region has the DNA TGCAGCGTTGAAGGGGACAGGGTCGGTACGCAGTATTTT. This translates into CSVEGDRVGTQYF.